This T cell receptor (beta chain) appears in the sequencing data of a study of OX40 agonist ivuxolimab in advanced cancers. About the research overall: Having had anti-PD-1, anti-PD-L1 or anti-CTLA-4 therapy before was allowed, and about 40% had some.

Comments on this clone: Antigen specificity is unknown.

Study-wide results and caveats: Some nonresponders additionally presented with little normalized T-cell clonal expansion.

TCRdb's table, derived via immunoSEQ multiplex PCR, lists solely in-frame clones and lacks some. The repertoire holds about 45,000 clones, with around 92% as singletons. The starting material was CD4+ or CD8+ T cells sorted from blood, obtained in a trial of the OX40 agonist ivuxolimab. This TCR derives from an adult with an advanced solid tumor such as melanoma, head and neck, liver or kidney cancer.

DNA of the CDR3: TGTGCCAGCAGTTATGGGACAGGGAATGGATACGAGCAGTACTTC. Translating it yields CASSYGTGNGYEQYF. The chain uses TRBV6-5 and TRBJ2-7, with TRBD1 matching over 9 bases. Germline CDR1 is MNHEY and CDR2 is SVGAGI. J lost 4 bases, V lost 3 bases, and 7 bases had no gene match. The CDR3 spans 15 residues.